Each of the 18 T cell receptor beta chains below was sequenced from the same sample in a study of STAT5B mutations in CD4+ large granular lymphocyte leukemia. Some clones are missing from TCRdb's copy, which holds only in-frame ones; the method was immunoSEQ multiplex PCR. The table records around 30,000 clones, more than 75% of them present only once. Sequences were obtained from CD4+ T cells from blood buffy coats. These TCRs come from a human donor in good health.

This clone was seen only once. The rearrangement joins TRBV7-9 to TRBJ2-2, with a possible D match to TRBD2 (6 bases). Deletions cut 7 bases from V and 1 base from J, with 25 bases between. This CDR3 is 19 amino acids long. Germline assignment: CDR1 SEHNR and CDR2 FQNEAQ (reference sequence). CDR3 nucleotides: TGTGCCAGCACCGGAATCGGGAGCGGTGAGGTCGGGAACACCGGGGAGCTGTTTTTT. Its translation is CASTGIGSGEVGNTGELFF.

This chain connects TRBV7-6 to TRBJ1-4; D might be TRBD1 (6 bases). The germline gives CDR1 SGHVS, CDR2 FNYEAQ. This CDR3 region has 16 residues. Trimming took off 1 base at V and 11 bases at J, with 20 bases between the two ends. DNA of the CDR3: TGTGCCAGCAGCTTAGAAGGCGTACAAGGGGGGAGGAAACTGTTTTTT. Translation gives CASSLEGVQGGRKLFF. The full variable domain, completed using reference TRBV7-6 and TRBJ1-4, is GAGVSQSPRYKVTKRGQDVALRCDPISGHVSLYWYRQALGQGPEFLTYFNYEAQQDKSGLPNDRFSAERPEGSISTLTIQRTEQRDSAMYRCASSLEGVQGGRKLFFGSGTQLSVL.

This CDR3 is CASSPGRGADGYTF. CDR3 bases: TGCGCCAGCAGCCCAGGACGCGGGGCGGATGGCTACACCTTC. The rearrangement links TRBV5-1 to TRBJ1-2, with D perhaps matching TRBD1 (5 bases). The CDR3 spans 14 residues. Germline CDR1 and CDR2: SGHRS and YFSETQ. Deletions cut 4 bases from V and 6 bases from J, with 16 bases between.

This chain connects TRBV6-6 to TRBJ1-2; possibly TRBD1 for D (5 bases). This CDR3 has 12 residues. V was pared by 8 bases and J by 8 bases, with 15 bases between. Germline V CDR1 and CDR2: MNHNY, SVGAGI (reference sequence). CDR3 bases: TGTGCCAGCCGGGAGGGGCGACTAGGCTACACCTTC. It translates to CASREGRLGYTF.

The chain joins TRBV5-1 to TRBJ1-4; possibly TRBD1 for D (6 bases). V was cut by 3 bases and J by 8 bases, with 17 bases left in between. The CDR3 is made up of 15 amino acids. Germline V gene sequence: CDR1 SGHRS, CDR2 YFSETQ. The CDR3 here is CASSSTGRDSEKLFF. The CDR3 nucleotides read TGCGCCAGCAGCTCTACAGGGCGAGACAGCGAAAAACTGTTTTTT.

CDR3 DNA: TGTGCCAGCAGTCCTACAGGGATGGGGTACAATGAGCAGTTCTTC. Encoded protein: CASSPTGMGYNEQFF. The V call is TRBV6-1, the J call TRBJ2-1; D possibly corresponds to TRBD1 (6 bases). Trimming left V 5 bases short and J 4 bases short, with 15 bases between. CDR3 length equals 15 residues. The germline gives CDR1 MNHNS, CDR2 SASEGT.

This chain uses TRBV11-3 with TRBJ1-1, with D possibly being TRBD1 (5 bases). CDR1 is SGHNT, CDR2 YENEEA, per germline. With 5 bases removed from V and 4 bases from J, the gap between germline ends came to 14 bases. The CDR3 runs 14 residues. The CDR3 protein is CASSQRGRGTEAFF. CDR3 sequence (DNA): TGTGCCAGCAGCCAGAGGGGTCGAGGCACTGAAGCTTTCTTT.

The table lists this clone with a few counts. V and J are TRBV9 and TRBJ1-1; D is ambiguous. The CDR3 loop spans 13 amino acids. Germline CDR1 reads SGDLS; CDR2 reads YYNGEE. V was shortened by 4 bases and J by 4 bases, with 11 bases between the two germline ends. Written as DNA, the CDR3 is TGTGCCAGCAGCCTCTCATACGCCACTGAAGCTTTCTTT. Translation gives CASSLSYATEAFF.

The CDR3 nucleotides read TGTGCCAGCAGTTACGGGACAGGGGCTAATGAAGCTTTCTTT. Its protein product is CASSYGTGANEAFF. V usage is TRBV6-5 and J usage is TRBJ1-1; 10 bases fit TRBD1. V lost 2 bases to trimming and J lost 7 bases; unmatched junction nucleotides: 4. There are 14 residues in the CDR3. Germline-derived CDR1 and CDR2 are MNHEY and SVGAGI.

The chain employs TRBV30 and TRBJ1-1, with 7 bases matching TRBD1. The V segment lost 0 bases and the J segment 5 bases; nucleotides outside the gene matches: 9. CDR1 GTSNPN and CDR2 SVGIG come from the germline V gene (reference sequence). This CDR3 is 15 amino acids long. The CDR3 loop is CAWSVPRGPGTEAFF. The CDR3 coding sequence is TGTGCCTGGAGTGTACCGAGGGGGCCTGGGACTGAAGCTTTCTTT.

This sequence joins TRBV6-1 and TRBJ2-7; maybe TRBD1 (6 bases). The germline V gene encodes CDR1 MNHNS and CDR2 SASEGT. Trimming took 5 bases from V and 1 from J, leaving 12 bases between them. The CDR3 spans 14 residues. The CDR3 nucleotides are TGTGCCAGCAGTCTGGGGACACCTTCCTACGAGCAGTACTTC. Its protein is CASSLGTPSYEQYF.

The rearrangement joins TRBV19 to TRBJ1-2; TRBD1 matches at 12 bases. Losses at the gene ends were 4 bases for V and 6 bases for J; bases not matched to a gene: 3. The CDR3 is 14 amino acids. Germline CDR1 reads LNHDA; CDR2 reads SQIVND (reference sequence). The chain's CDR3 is CASSRDRGRDGYTF. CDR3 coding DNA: TGTGCCAGTAGTAGGGACAGGGGGCGCGATGGCTACACCTTC.

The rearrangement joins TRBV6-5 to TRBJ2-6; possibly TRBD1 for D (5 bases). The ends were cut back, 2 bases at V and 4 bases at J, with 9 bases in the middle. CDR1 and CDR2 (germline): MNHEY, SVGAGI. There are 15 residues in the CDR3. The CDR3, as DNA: TGTGCCAGCAGTTACGTTGGGGCCGGGGCCAACGTCCTGACTTTC. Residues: CASSYVGAGANVLTF.

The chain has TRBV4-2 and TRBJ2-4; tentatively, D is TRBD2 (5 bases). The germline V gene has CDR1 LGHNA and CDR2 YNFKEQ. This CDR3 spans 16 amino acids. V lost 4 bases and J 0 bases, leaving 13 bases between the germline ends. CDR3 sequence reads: CASSPQFRGAKNIQYF. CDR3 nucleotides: TGTGCCAGCAGCCCCCAATTCCGGGGAGCCAAAAACATTCAGTACTTC.

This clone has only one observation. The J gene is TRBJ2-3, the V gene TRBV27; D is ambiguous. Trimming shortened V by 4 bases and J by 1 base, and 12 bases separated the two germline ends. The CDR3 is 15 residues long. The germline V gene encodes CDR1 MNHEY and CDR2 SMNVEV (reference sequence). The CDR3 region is CASSSPLGGTDTQYF. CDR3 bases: TGTGCCAGCAGTTCCCCGCTAGGCGGCACAGATACGCAGTATTTT.

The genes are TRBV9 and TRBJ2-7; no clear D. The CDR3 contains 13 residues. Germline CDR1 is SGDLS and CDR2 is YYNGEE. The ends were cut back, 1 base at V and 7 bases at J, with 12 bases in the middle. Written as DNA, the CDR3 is TGTGCCAGCAGCGTACGTGGCGTGGGGGAGCAGTACTTC. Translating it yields CASSVRGVGEQYF.

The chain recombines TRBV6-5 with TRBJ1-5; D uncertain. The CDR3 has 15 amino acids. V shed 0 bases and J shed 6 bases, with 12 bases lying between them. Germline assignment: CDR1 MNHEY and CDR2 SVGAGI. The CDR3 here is CASSYSGTESQPQHF. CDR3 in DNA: TGTGCCAGCAGTTACTCCGGTACAGAGTCTCAGCCCCAGCATTTT.

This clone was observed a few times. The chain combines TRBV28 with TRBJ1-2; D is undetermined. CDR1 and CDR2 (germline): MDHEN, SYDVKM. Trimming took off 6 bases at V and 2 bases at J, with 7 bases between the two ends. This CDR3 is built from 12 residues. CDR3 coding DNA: TGTGCCAGCAGATCGGGGAACTATGGCTACACCTTC. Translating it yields CASRSGNYGYTF.